This passage covers 2 T cell receptor beta chains from one sample sequenced in a study of T cells in tuberculosis. TCRdb keeps only in-frame clones here, not all; method: immunoSEQ multiplex PCR. The repertoire holds 35,000 to 55,000 clones, with less than 95% as singletons. Sequenced material: PBMCs. Receptors originate from a donor aged 10-30 years with latent tuberculosis or without tuberculosis infection. Some clones in this sample may be carry-over from other donors' samples.

This clone has a single count. The V call is TRBV11-2, the J call TRBJ1-4; perhaps TRBD1 as D (6 bases). Germline V lookup: CDR1 SGHAT, CDR2 FQNNGV. This CDR3 comprises 16 residues. V was shortened by 5 bases and J by 0 bases, with 13 bases between the two germline ends. The CDR3 region is CASSPDRSSTNEKLFF. Written as DNA, the CDR3 is TGTGCCAGCAGCCCTGACAGGAGCTCAACTAATGAAAAACTGTTTTTT.

The chain combines TRBV28 with TRBJ2-3; 7 nucleotides align to TRBD1. Germline V gene lookup returns CDR1 MDHEN and CDR2 SYDVKM. The V gene end was trimmed by 5 bases and the J gene end by 3 bases; junction bases not matched to a gene: 11. CDR3 length equals 16 residues. In nucleotides, the CDR3 is TGTGCCAGCAGTCTATCCGGCCACAGGGGTACAGATACGCAGTATTTT. It codes for CASSLSGHRGTDTQYF.